Below are 16 T cell receptor beta chains sequenced from a single sample in a study of blood T cell repertoires in COVID-19. The repertoire was sequenced with immunoSEQ multiplex PCR; TCRdb's copy has only in-frame clones and lacks some. The data hold 150,000 to 200,000 clones, with roughly 90% observed a single time. The sample consisted of peripheral blood. The receptor set was obtained from a man between 60 and 75 years old with acute or convalescent COVID-19.

The chain has TRBV29-1 and TRBJ2-2, with 13 bases fitting TRBD2. Germline V gene sequence: CDR1 SQVTM, CDR2 ANQGSEA. The CDR3 sequence is 14 residues long. V was clipped by 7 bases and J by 5 bases; unmatched bases: 4. DNA of the CDR3: TGCAGCGGCGAGGGACTAGCGGGGACCGGGGAGCTGTTTTTT. This codes for CSGEGLAGTGELFF.

The chain is built from TRBV7-2 and TRBJ1-4, with D perhaps TRBD1 (5 bases). Germline assignment: CDR1 SGHTA and CDR2 FQGNSA. V was cut by 1 base and J by 0 bases, with 9 bases left in between. This CDR3 comprises 16 residues. CDR3 in amino acids: CASSLGQTSTNEKLFF. CDR3 DNA sequence: TGTGCCAGCAGCTTAGGACAGACATCAACTAATGAAAAACTGTTTTTT.

This sequence joins TRBV3-1 (or the pseudogene TRBV3-2) and TRBJ1-3; D gene unclear. The germline V gene encodes CDR1 LGHDT and CDR2 YNNKEL (reference sequence). The CDR3 contains 14 residues. V lost 4 bases, J lost 4 bases, and 11 bases lay in between. The CDR3 DNA reads TGTGCCAGCAGCCCAATACTCGGGGGAAACACCATATATTTT. It yields the protein CASSPILGGNTIYF.

The CDR3 is CASSSGGTSGGLYEQYF. The DNA for the CDR3 is TGTGCCAGCAGCTCGGGAGGGACTAGCGGGGGGCTGTACGAGCAGTACTTC. The rearrangement links TRBV11-2 to TRBJ2-7, with TRBD2 matching 15 bases. Germline CDR1 and CDR2: SGHAT and FQNNGV. CDR3 length: 17 amino acids. The V segment lost 4 bases and the J segment 4 bases; nucleotides outside the gene matches: 8.

The chain carries TRBV3-1 (or the pseudogene TRBV3-2) and TRBJ1-3; maybe TRBD1 (6 bases). V was shortened by 5 bases and J by 2 bases, with 10 bases between the two germline ends. CDR3 length equals 14 residues. The germline gives CDR1 LGHDT, CDR2 YNNKEL (reference sequence). The CDR3 spells CASSATGAGNTIYF. CDR3 DNA: TGTGCCAGCAGCGCGACAGGAGCTGGAAACACCATATATTTT.

This clone was counted a single time. J is TRBJ1-2 and V is TRBV3-1 (or the pseudogene TRBV3-2), with a weak D call TRBD1 (6 bases). CDR1 and CDR2 from the germline V gene are LGHDT and YNNKEL (reference sequence). V shed 0 bases and J shed 12 bases, with 17 bases lying between them. The CDR3 runs 14 residues. The CDR3 loop is CASSQDSPVGQHTF. The CDR3 DNA reads TGTGCCAGCAGCCAAGATAGTCCAGTTGGACAGCACACCTTC.

The chain joins TRBV7-6 to TRBJ2-2, with 7 bases identical to TRBD1. This CDR3 is built from 16 residues. The V gene's germline CDR1 is SGHVS and CDR2 FNYEAQ. J was trimmed by 9 bases and V by 5 bases; bases with no gene match: 15. CDR3 sequence reads: CASSPVGGYMGRELFF. CDR3 sequence (DNA): TGTGCCAGCAGCCCAGTAGGGGGCTACATGGGGAGGGAGCTGTTTTTT.

The gene calls are TRBV7-7 and TRBJ2-3; 7 bases are a match to TRBD1. Looked up from germline, CDR1 is SSHAT and CDR2 is FNYEAQ (reference sequence). V shed 5 bases, J shed 6 bases, and the junction held 5 bases outside the gene matches. There are 13 residues in the CDR3. The DNA of the CDR3 is TGTGCCAGCAGCCCTGACAGGGAGGATACGCAGTATTTT. Its translation is CASSPDREDTQYF.

As regards this clone: Other DNA sequences in the sample encode the same CDR3. The chain has TRBV5-1 and TRBJ1-2; 8 bases agree with TRBD1. Losses at the gene ends were 4 bases for V and 3 bases for J; bases not matched to a gene: 8. The CDR3 sequence is 15 residues long. Germline CDR1 is SGHRS and CDR2 is YFSETQ. DNA of the CDR3: TGCGCCAGCAGCCTAGGACAGGGTAGGGACTATGGCTACACCTTC. Translating gives CASSLGQGRDYGYTF.

The chain combines TRBV3-1 (or the pseudogene TRBV3-2) with TRBJ2-1, with 9 positions matching TRBD2. With 2 bases clipped from V and 9 bases from J, the junction kept 8 bases outside the gene matches. Germline V gene sequence: CDR1 LGHDT, CDR2 YNNKEL (reference sequence). The CDR3 loop spans 15 amino acids. CDR3 protein: CASSQLGLASIEQFF. The CDR3 region has the DNA TGTGCCAGCAGCCAACTCGGACTAGCGTCAATTGAGCAGTTCTTC.

This clone appeared once. V gene TRBV9 combines with J gene TRBJ2-6; 7 bases match TRBD1. The CDR3 is 20 amino acids. The V and J ends lost 0 bases and 0 bases, in that order; junction bases with no gene match: 12. In germline, CDR1 is SGDLS, CDR2 YYNGEE. In DNA form, the CDR3 reads TGTGCCAGCAGCGTAGTTCTTGGGGACAGTCCTGACTCTGGGGCCAACGTCCTGACTTTC. It encodes CASSVVLGDSPDSGANVLTF.

The chain has TRBV19 and TRBJ1-1, with D possibly TRBD1 on 6 matching bases. Germline assignment: CDR1 LNHDA and CDR2 SQIVND (reference sequence). V lost 3 bases to trimming and J lost 6 bases, with 17 bases between them. The CDR3 has 15 residues. The CDR3 DNA reads TGTGCCAGTAGTATCATTACGGCAGGGGCCCCTGAAGCTTTCTTT. Translating it yields CASSIITAGAPEAFF.

J is TRBJ2-7 and V is TRBV28; D might be TRBD1 (6 bases). CDR3 length: 14 amino acids. Germline-derived CDR1 and CDR2 are MDHEN and SYDVKM. Trimming pared 6 bases from V and 1 base from J, leaving 13 bases between. CDR3 sequence reads: CASRRGSRSYEQYF. For the CDR3, the DNA is TGTGCCAGCAGGAGGGGGAGCCGGTCCTACGAGCAGTACTTC.

The rearrangement joins TRBV29-1 to TRBJ2-3; D is undetermined. The CDR3 sequence is 15 residues long. The germline V gene has CDR1 SQVTM and CDR2 ANQGSEA. Trimming pared 0 bases from V and 4 bases from J, leaving 14 bases between. The CDR3 region is CSVEDRVTTSDTQYF. The DNA of the CDR3 is TGCAGCGTTGAAGATCGGGTGACCACCTCAGATACGCAGTATTTT.

The chain employs TRBV6-1 and TRBJ1-4, with D perhaps matching TRBD1 (6 bases). The ends were cut back, 0 bases at V and 6 bases at J, with 14 bases in the middle. Germline V CDR1 and CDR2: MNHNS, SASEGT. This CDR3 comprises 16 residues. This chain's CDR3 is CASSEAGRGKYEKLFF. Here the CDR3 DNA reads TGTGCCAGCAGTGAAGCTGGCAGGGGCAAGTATGAAAAACTGTTTTTT.

The chain is built from TRBV10-3 and TRBJ1-5, with 9 bases lining up with TRBD1. Trimming took 9 bases from V and 5 from J; bases not matched to a gene: 5. Germline lookup yields CDR1 ENHRY and CDR2 SYGVKD. CDR3 length: 13 residues. Here the CDR3 reads CAIGQGRDQPQHF. Here the CDR3 DNA reads TGTGCCATTGGACAGGGGCGGGATCAGCCCCAGCATTTT.